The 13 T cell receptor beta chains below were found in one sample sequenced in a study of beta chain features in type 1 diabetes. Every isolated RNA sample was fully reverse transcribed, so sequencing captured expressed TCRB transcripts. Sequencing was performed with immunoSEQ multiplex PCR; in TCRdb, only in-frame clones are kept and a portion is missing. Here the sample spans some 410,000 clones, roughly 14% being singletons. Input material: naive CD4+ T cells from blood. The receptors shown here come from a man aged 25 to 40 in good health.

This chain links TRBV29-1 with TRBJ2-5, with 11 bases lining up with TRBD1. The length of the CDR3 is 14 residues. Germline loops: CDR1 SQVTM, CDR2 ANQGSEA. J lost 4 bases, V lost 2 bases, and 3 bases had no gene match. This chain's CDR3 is CSVERTGGGETQYF. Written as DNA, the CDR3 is TGCAGCGTTGAACGGACAGGGGGCGGAGAGACCCAGTACTTC.

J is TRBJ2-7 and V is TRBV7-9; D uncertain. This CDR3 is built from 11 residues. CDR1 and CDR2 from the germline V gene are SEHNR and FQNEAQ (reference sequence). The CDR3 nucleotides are TGTGCCAGCAGCCGGACGTCGATTTTACAGGTC. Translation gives CASSRTSILQV.

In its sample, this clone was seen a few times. CDR3 bases: TGCAGTGCGTCGAGGGGAGAGGAGCAGTTCTTC. It is translated as CSASRGEEQFF. This sequence joins TRBV20-1 and TRBJ2-1; D possibly uses TRBD1 or TRBD2 (5 bases each). V dropped 6 bases and J dropped 10 bases, with 13 bases sitting between them. The germline CDR1 and CDR2 sequences are DFQATT and SNEGSKA (reference sequence). The length of the CDR3 is 11 residues.

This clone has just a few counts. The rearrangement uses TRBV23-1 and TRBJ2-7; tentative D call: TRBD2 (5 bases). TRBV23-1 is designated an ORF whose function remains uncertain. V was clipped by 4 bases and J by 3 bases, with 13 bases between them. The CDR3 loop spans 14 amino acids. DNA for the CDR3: TGCGCCAGCAGTCTGTTCGGACTGAACTACGAGCAGTACGTC. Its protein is CASSLFGLNYEQYV.

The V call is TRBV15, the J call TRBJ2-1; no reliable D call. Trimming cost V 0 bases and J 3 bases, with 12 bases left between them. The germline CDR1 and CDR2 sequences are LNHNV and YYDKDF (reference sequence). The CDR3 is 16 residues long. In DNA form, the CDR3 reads TGTGCCACCAGCAGAGATCCGGCATCTTACTACAATGAGCAGTTCTTC. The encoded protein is CATSRDPASYYNEQFF.

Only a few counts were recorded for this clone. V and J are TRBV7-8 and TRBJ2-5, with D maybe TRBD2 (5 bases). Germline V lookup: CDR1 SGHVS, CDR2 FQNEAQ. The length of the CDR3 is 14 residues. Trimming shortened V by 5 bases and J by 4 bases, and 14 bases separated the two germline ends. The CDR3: CASSRDVILETQYF. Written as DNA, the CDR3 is TGTGCCAGCAGCCGGGATGTTATTTTAGAGACCCAGTACTTC.

Written as DNA, the CDR3 is TGTGCCAGCAGTGAAGCCCTGACTAGCGGGGGGCGCCAAGAGACCCAGTACTTC. Its translation is CASSEALTSGGRQETQYF. The genes are TRBV2 and TRBJ2-5; TRBD2 aligns across 13 bases. Per the germline V gene, CDR1 is SNHLY and CDR2 is FYNNEI. This CDR3 contains 18 residues. V dropped 0 bases and J dropped 1; count of bases not matched to a gene: 5.

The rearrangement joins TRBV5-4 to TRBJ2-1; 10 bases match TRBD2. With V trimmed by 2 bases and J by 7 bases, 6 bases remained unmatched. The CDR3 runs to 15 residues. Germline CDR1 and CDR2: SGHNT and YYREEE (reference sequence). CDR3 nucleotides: TGTGCCAGCAGCTTTTTCAGCGGGAGGGATAATGAGCAGTTCTTC. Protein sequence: CASSFFSGRDNEQFF.

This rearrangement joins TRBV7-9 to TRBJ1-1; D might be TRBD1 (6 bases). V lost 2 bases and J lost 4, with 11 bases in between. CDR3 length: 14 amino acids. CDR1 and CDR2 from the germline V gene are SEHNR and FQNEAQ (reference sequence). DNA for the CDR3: TGTGCCAGCAGCTTACGAGGAGGGGGCACTGAAGCTTTCTTT. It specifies CASSLRGGGTEAFF.

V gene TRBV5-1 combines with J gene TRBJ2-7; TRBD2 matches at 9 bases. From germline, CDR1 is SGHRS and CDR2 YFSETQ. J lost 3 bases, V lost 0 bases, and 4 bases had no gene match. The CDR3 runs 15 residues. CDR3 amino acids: CASSLDGSGSYEQYV. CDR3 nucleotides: TGCGCCAGCAGCTTGGACGGTAGCGGGAGCTACGAGCAGTACGTC.

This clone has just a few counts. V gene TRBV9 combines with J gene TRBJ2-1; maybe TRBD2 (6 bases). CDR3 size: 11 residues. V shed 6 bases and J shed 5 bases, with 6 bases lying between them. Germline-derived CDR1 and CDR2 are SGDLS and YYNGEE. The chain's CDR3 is CASTGDNEQFF. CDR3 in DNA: TGTGCCAGCACGGGGGACAATGAGCAGTTCTTC. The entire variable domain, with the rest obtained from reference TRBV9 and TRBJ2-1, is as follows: DSGVTQTPKHLITATGQRVTLRCSPRSGDLSVYWYQQSLDQGLQFLIQYYNGEERAKGNILERFSAQQFPDLHSELNLSSLELGDSALYFCASTGDNEQFFGPGTRLTVL.

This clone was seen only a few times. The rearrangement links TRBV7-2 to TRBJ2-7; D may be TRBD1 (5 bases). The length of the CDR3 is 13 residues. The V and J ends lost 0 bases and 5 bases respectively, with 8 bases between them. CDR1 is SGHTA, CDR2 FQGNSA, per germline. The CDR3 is CASSLARADEQYF. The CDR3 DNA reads TGTGCCAGCAGCTTAGCCAGGGCCGACGAGCAGTACTTC.

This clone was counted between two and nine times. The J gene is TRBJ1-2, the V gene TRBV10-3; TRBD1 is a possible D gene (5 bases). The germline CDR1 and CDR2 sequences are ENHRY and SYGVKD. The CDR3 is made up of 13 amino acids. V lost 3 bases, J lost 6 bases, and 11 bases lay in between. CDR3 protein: CAISDRDDHGYTF. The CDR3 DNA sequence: TGTGCCATCAGTGACAGGGATGATCATGGCTACACCTTC.